This TCR beta chain was observed in a study of blood T cell repertoires in COVID-19. This clone was recorded a few times. The germline V gene encodes CDR1 LNHDA and CDR2 SQIVND (reference sequence). This CDR3 region has 11 residues. V lost 6 bases, J lost 4 bases, and 4 bases lay in between. The repertoire was sequenced with immunoSEQ multiplex PCR; TCRdb's copy has only in-frame clones and lacks some. The table shows 55,000 or so clones, with around 87% occurring only once. Sequencing was done on a sample of peripheral blood. The TCR comes from a woman in her sixties or seventies with COVID-19, enrolled during active disease. V and J are TRBV19 and TRBJ2-1; D ambiguous. The CDR3 protein is CASRTYNEQFF. CDR3 bases: TGTGCCAGTAGAACATACAATGAGCAGTTCTTC.